This TCR beta chain is from a study of blood T cell repertoires in COVID-19. V was pared by 1 base and J by 3 bases, with 11 bases between. Per germline, CDR1 SEHNR and CDR2 FQNEAQ (reference sequence). The CDR3 is 15 amino acids. Per the original data handling: Cell counts per sample came from amplifying reference gene primers. Repertoires were generated with immunoSEQ multiplex PCR, while TCRdb's copy carries only in-frame clones and drops some. D and trimming come from the DNA, and the V and J calls and clone size come from that table. The sample shows some 270,000 clones, 80% to 90% of them seen only once. Participants came from 20 to 25 US areas, aged roughly 18 to 95 years. Two negative PCRs, clearance, or symptom resolution characterized the recovered Cohort 3 donors.

The TCR was taken from a woman aged 25 to 45 who had recovered from COVID-19. The chain employs TRBV7-9 and TRBJ2-3, with no clear D. The specimen was PBMCs or T cells enriched from blood (not recorded which). The CDR3, as DNA: TGTGCCAGCAGCTTAGTACAGTTGGATACAGATACGCAGTATTTT. Protein sequence: CASSLVQLDTDTQYF.